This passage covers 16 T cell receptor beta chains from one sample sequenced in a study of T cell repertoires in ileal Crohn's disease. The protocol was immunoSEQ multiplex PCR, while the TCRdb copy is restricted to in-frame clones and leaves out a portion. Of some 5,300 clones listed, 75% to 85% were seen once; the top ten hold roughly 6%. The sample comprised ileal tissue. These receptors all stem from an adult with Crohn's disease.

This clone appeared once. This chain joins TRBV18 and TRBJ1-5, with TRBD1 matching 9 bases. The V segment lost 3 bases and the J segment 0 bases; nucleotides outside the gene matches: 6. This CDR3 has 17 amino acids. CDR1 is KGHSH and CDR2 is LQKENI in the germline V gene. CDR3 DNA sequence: TGTGCCAGCTCACCTAAGACAGGGGGTTATAGCAATCAGCCCCAGCATTTT. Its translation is CASSPKTGGYSNQPQHF.

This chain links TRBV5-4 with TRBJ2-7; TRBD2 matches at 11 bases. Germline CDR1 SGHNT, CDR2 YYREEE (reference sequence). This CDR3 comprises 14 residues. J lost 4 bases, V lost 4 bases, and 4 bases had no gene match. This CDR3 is CASSLSGRGYEQYF. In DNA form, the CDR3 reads TGTGCCAGCAGCCTTAGCGGGAGGGGATACGAGCAGTACTTC.

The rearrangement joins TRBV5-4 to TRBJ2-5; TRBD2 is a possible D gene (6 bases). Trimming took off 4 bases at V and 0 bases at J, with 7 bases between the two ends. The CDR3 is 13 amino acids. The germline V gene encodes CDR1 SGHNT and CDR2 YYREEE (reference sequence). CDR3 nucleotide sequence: TGTGCCAGCAGCCGCGGGAACCAAGAGACCCAGTACTTC. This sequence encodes CASSRGNQETQYF.

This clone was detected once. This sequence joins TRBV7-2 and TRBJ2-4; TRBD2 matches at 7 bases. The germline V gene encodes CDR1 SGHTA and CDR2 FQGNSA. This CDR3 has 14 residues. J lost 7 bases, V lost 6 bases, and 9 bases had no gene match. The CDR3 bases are TGTGCCAGCAGACATAGCGGGTGGCAGAACATTCAGTACTTC. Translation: CASRHSGWQNIQYF.

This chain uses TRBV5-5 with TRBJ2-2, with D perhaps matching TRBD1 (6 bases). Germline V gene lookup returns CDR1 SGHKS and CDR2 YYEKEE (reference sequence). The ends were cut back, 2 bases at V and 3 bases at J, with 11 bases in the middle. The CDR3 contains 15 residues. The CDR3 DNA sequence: TGTGCCAGCAGCTTCTACAGGGTACACACCGGGGAGCTGTTTTTT. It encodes CASSFYRVHTGELFF.

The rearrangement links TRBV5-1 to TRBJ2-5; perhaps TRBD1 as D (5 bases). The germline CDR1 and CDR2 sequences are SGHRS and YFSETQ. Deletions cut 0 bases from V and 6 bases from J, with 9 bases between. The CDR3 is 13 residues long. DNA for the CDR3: TGCGCCAGCAGCTTGGGCAGGGATAAGACCCAGTACTTC. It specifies CASSLGRDKTQYF.

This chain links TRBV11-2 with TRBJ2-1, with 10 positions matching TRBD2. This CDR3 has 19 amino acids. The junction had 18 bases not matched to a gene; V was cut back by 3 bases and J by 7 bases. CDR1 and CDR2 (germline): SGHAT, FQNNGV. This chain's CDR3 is CASSFTLGGKAGGANEQFF. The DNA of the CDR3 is TGTGCCAGCAGCTTTACCCTGGGGGGGAAAGCGGGAGGGGCAAATGAGCAGTTCTTC.

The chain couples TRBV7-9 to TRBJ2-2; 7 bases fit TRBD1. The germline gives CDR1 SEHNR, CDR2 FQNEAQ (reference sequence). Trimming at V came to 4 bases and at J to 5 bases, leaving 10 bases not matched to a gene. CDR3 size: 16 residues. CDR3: CASSSRRQGPTGELFF. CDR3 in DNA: TGTGCCAGCAGCTCCAGACGACAGGGACCGACCGGGGAGCTGTTTTTT.

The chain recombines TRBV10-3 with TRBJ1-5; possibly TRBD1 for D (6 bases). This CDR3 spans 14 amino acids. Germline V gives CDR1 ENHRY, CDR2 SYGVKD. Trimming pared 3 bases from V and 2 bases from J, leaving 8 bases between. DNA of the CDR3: TGTGCCATCAGTGACAGGGGTGGCAATCAGCCCCAGCATTTT. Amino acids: CAISDRGGNQPQHF.

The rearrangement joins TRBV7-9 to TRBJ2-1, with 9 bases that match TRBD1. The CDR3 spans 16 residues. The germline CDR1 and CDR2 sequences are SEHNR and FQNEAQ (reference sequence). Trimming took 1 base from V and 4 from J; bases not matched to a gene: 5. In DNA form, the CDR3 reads TGTGCCAGCAGCTTAGGGACGGGACAGGGATACAATGAGCAGTTCTTC. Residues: CASSLGTGQGYNEQFF.

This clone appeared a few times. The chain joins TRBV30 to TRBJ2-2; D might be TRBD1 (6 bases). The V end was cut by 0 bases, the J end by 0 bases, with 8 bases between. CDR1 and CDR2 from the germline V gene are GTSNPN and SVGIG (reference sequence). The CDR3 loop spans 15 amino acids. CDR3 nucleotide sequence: TGTGCCTGGAGTGTAGGGACACCGAACACCGGGGAGCTGTTTTTT. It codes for CAWSVGTPNTGELFF. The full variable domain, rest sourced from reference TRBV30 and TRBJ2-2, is SQTIHQWPATLVQPVGSPLSLECTVEGTSNPNLYWYRQAAGRGLQLLFYSVGIGQISSEVPQNLSASRPQDRQFILSSKKLLLSDSGFYLCAWSVGTPNTGELFFGEGSRLTVL.

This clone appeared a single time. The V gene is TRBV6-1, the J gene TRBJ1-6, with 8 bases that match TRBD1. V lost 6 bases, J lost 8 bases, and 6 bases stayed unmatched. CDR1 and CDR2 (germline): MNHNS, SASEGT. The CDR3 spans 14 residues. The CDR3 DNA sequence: TGTGCCAGCAGCGCGGACAGGGTTTATTCACCCCTCCACTTT. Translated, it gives CASSADRVYSPLHF.

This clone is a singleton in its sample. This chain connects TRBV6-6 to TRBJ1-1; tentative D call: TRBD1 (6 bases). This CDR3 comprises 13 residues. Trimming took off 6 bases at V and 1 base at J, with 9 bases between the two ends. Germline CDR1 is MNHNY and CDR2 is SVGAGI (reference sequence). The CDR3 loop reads CASRPGQNTEAFF. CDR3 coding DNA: TGTGCCAGCAGACCGGGACAGAACACTGAAGCTTTCTTT.

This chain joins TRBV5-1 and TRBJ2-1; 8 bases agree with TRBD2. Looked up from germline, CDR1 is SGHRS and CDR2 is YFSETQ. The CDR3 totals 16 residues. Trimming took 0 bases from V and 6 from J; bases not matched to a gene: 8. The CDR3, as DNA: TGCGCCAGCAGCTTGGACGTCGGGAGGGCCAGCAATGAGCAGTTCTTC. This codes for CASSLDVGRASNEQFF.

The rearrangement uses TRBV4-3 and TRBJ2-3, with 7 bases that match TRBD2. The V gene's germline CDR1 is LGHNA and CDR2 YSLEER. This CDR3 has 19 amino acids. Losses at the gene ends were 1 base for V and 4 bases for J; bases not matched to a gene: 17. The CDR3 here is CASSQVLLRSSGTADTQYF. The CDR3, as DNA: TGCGCCAGCAGCCAAGTCTTATTACGATCCAGCGGGACGGCAGATACGCAGTATTTT.

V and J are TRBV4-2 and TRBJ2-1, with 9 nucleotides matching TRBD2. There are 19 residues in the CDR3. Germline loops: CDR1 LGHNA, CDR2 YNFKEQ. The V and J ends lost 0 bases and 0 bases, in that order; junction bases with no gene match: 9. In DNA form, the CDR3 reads TGTGCCAGCAGCCAAGAGCCTCTAGCGGGGCGGAGCTCCTACAATGAGCAGTTCTTC. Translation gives CASSQEPLAGRSSYNEQFF.